The rows below give T cell receptor beta chains drawn from one sample of a study of control samples from healthy donors and cancer patients. TCRdb's copy holds only in-frame clones and misses some; the assay was immunoSEQ multiplex PCR. Altogether some 130,000 clones are present, about nine tenths being singletons, with the ten largest covering 2% to 3%. Source material: blood. Every receptor here comes from a man aged 35 to 55 in good health. The CDR3 runs from the conserved cysteine through the conserved F or W. A D gene is named only where the DNA matches it firmly. Clone size is given for some rows only: seen once, a few or many times, or a class if the clone is expanded.

V gene,J gene,D gene,clone size,CDR3 protein,CDR3 DNA
TRBV12-3/TRBV12-4,TRBJ1-6,.,.,CASSFRGSPLHF,TGTGCCAGCAGTTTCAGAGGTTCACCCCTCCACTTT
TRBV5-1,TRBJ1-4,.,.,CASSLSGHGRGEGKLFF,TGCGCCAGCAGCTTGTCGGGACATGGAAGGGGAGAGGGAAAACTGTTTTTT
TRBV7-9,TRBJ2-7,TRBD1,.,CASRPGTGDYEQYF,TGTGCCAGCCGCCCGGGGACAGGGGATTACGAGCAGTACTTC
TRBV6-4,TRBJ1-1,.,.,CASSESTGVTEAFF,TGTGCCAGCAGTGAGTCAACGGGGGTCACTGAAGCTTTCTTT
TRBV30,TRBJ1-2,.,.,CAWSVGGGNYGYTF,TGTGCCTGGAGTGTGGGAGGCGGTAACTATGGCTACACCTTC
TRBV6-6,TRBJ1-6,.,.,CASSQAGGNSPLHF,TGTGCCTCCTCACAGGCTGGCGGTAATTCACCCCTCCACTTT
TRBV5-1,TRBJ2-3,.,.,CASSQRDGGTDTQYF,TGCGCCAGCAGCCAAAGAGACGGGGGCACAGATACGCAGTATTTT
TRBV27,TRBJ2-7,.,.,CASSSDRFYYEQYF,TGTGCCAGCAGTTCGGACAGATTTTACTACGAGCAGTACTTC
TRBV2,TRBJ2-2,.,.,CASHHREVAGELFF,TGTGCCAGCCACCACAGGGAGGTGGCCGGGGAGCTGTTTTTT
TRBV7-2,TRBJ2-1,.,.,CASSLDGGYSYNEQFF,TGTGCCAGCAGCCTAGACGGAGGTTACTCCTACAATGAGCAGTTCTTC
TRBV19,TRBJ1-1,.,.,CASSLHLNTEAFF,TGTGCCAGTAGTCTACACCTAAACACTGAAGCTTTCTTT
TRBV11-2,TRBJ2-7,.,.,CASSLVVGSSYEQYF,TGTGCCAGCAGCTTAGTAGTAGGTTCTTCCTACGAGCAGTACTTC
TRBV11-2,TRBJ2-7,.,once,CASSLTEQYF,TGTGCCAGCAGCTTAACAGAGCAGTACTTC
TRBV25-1,TRBJ1-5,.,.,CASSEDGGVQPQHF,TGTGCCAGCAGTGAAGATGGCGGGGTCCAGCCCCAGCATTTT
TRBV9,TRBJ2-7,.,.,CASSAYLGQYEQYF,TGTGCCAGCAGCGCCTACCTAGGACAGTACGAGCAGTACTTC
TRBV5-1,TRBJ1-4,.,.,CASRRDLFVEKLFF,TGCGCCAGCAGAAGGGACCTCTTTGTTGAAAAACTGTTTTTT
TRBV5-5,TRBJ1-2,.,.,CASSLGSRALDGYTF,TGTGCCAGCAGCTTAGGTTCCAGGGCTCTTGATGGCTACACCTTC
TRBV7-8,TRBJ2-1,TRBD2,.,CASSPTTSGGYNEQFF,TGTGCCAGCAGCCCCACAACTAGCGGGGGCTACAATGAGCAGTTCTTC
TRBV19,TRBJ2-7,.,.,CASRAGTETYEQYF,TGTGCCAGTAGAGCCGGGACGGAGACCTACGAGCAGTACTTC
TRBV5-1,TRBJ2-1,.,.,CASSSGLPPYNEQFF,TGCGCCAGCAGCTCGGGACTTCCTCCCTACAATGAGCAGTTCTTC
TRBV5-1,TRBJ2-5,TRBD1,.,CASSSGDRVGEETQYF,TGCGCCAGCAGCTCTGGGGACAGGGTTGGTGAAGAGACCCAGTACTTC
TRBV11-2,TRBJ2-5,.,.,CASSLDTQETQYF,TGTGCCAGCAGCTTAGATACACAAGAGACCCAGTACTTC
TRBV6-5,TRBJ1-2,TRBD1,.,CASSSQGVHGYTF,TGTGCCAGCAGTTCCCAGGGGGTGCATGGCTACACCTTC
TRBV4-1,TRBJ1-5,.,.,CASSQELFSNQPQHF,TGCGCCAGCAGCCAAGAACTTTTTAGCAATCAGCCCCAGCATTTT